The 2 T cell receptor beta chains presented below share a single source sample, sequenced in a study of T cells in Graves' hyperthyroidism and ophthalmopathy. RNA transcripts were the template for amplifying TCR beta CDR3 regions. HTBI primers drove first-round RT-PCR of the TCR CDR3. TCRdb passed the multiplex PCR reads through MiXCR, listing each CDR3 protein once. The sample lists 690,000 or so distinct CDR3 sequences; roughly 20% were seen once. The material sequenced was blood. The receptor source for this set is a woman aged 45-65 years with Graves' hyperthyroidism that later progressed to Graves' ophthalmopathy.

The CDR3 spells CASAGLRSGNTIYF. The CDR3 DNA is TGTGCCTCAGCAGGTCTCCGCTCTGGAAACACCATATATTTT. The chain carries TRBV7-6 and TRBJ1-3; D call uncertain. The CDR3 is 14 residues long. Germline loops: CDR1 SGHVS, CDR2 FNYEAQ. Trimming shortened V by 11 bases and J by 0 bases, and 14 bases separated the two germline ends.

This clonotype appeared a few times. The CDR3 DNA sequence: TGTGCCAGCTCATACCCGGGACAGGGGGTTCCTGGGAGTCAGCCCCAGCATTTT. Translated, it gives CASSYPGQGVPGSQPQHF. This chain uses TRBV18 with TRBJ1-5; 11 bases are shared with TRBD1. The CDR3 consists of 18 residues. J was trimmed by 6 bases and V by 5 bases; bases with no gene match: 15. Per the germline V gene, CDR1 is KGHSH and CDR2 is LQKENI.